The 13 T cell receptor beta chains below were found in one sample sequenced in a study of human T cells and chemical hapten exposure (dated by TCRdb to the early 2020s). The sample's time point, from its label and the paper: healthy volunteer bleed at 2 weeks. Total RNA was isolated from unfractionated whole blood collected in Tempus Blood RNA tubes. The protocol used for the library was RACE. Sequencing was performed on a NextSeq 500. TCRdb cleaned the public reads at Q25 with fastp, built clones with MiXCR and kept in-frame beta chains. Rows with one shared CDR3 protein collapse into an entry with the most common genes and DNA. The sample has 43,000 or so distinct CDR3 sequences on record, 4.3% of them singletons. The ten top clones hold roughly 1.7% of the sample. Sample: whole blood. These receptors originate from a female donor in good health. Some clones in this sample may be carry-over from other donors' samples.

This clonotype has a count of ten or more. V and J are TRBV6-2 or TRBV6-3 and TRBJ2-1, with D uncertain. Germline V lookup: CDR1 MNHEY, CDR2 SVGEGT. V lost 6 bases, J lost 6 bases, and 6 bases lay in between. This CDR3 is 11 amino acids long. The CDR3 coding sequence is TGTGCCAGCAGCCGAGTCAATGAGCAGTTCTTC. Encoded protein: CASSRVNEQFF.

Many counts were recorded for this clonotype. CDR3 region: CASSPGLAGGSSGNEQFF. Here the CDR3 DNA reads TGTGCCAGCAGTCCAGGACTAGCGGGGGGGTCCTCGGGCAATGAGCAGTTCTTC. The gene calls are TRBV12-3 or TRBV12-4 and TRBJ2-1; 15 positions match TRBD2. V trimming: 5 bases; J trimming: 6 bases; junction bases outside the gene matches: 11. The CDR3 covers 18 residues.

This clonotype was observed at least ten times. In nucleotides, the CDR3 is TGCGCCAGCAGCCAAGACCCCCAAACTGAAGCTTTCTTT. As protein: CASSQDPQTEAFF. This chain links TRBV4-3 with TRBJ1-1, with D uncertain. Germline V gives CDR1 LGHNA, CDR2 YSLEER. This CDR3 contains 13 residues. V lost 0 bases, J lost 5 bases, and 7 bases lay in between.

V usage is TRBV28 and J usage is TRBJ1-5, with TRBD1 as a possible D gene (6 bases). V was trimmed by 4 bases and J by 4 bases, leaving 11 bases between them. The CDR3 has 14 residues. Germline V gene lookup returns CDR1 MDHEN and CDR2 SYDVKM. DNA for the CDR3: TGTGCCAGCAGTTGGGACACTTCAAATCAGCCCCAGCATTTT. It is translated as CASSWDTSNQPQHF.

This clonotype was picked up many times. Here the CDR3 reads CASSSLQGRSYYGYTF. CDR3 bases: TGTGCCAGCAGTTCCCTTCAGGGCAGATCATACTATGGCTACACCTTC. The V call is TRBV6-2 or TRBV6-3, the J call TRBJ1-2, with D tentatively TRBD1 (5 bases). The length of the CDR3 is 16 residues. V was pared by 4 bases and J by 3 bases, with 18 bases between. Germline CDR1 reads MNHEY; CDR2 reads SVGEGT.

Concerning this clonotype: A much bigger clone sits one base away, suggesting this may be a read error. The chain links TRBV28 to TRBJ2-7; possibly TRBD1 for D (7 bases). Germline CDR1 is MDHEN and CDR2 is SYDVKM. Trimming shortened V by 5 bases and J by 3 bases, and 17 bases separated the two germline ends. The CDR3 is 15 residues long. CDR3 sequence: CASSPRQGLHYEQYF. The CDR3 DNA reads as TGTGCCAGCAGTCCCCGACAGGGACTCCACTACGAGCAGTACTTC.

Comments on this clonotype: Just one base apart from a much larger clone, this may be a read error. This chain links TRBV6-5 with TRBJ2-5; TRBD1 aligns across 7 bases. The CDR3 length is 14 residues. With V trimmed by 2 bases and J by 7 bases, 7 bases remained unmatched. Germline CDR1 reads MNHEY; CDR2 reads SVGAGI. CDR3 DNA: TGTGCCAGCAGTTACCTGGACAGGTGTGCGACCCAGTACTTC. Its protein product is CASSYLDRCATQYF.

This clonotype is labeled medium-sized. This chain joins TRBV20-1 and TRBJ1-5; no clear D gene. V dropped 4 bases and J dropped 6 bases, with 19 bases sitting between them. The CDR3 totals 15 residues. From germline, CDR1 is DFQATT and CDR2 SNEGSKA (reference sequence). The CDR3 sequence is CSATLGSRGSQPQHF. CDR3 sequence (DNA): TGCAGTGCTACTCTTGGGTCCCGGGGTAGTCAGCCCCAGCATTTT.

This clonotype came up many times. This chain connects TRBV20-1 to TRBJ1-1; 7 bases line up with TRBD1. This CDR3 is built from 13 residues. CDR1 is DFQATT, CDR2 SNEGSKA, per germline (reference sequence). With V trimmed by 4 bases and J by 5 bases, 7 bases remained unmatched. In nucleotides, the CDR3 is TGCAGTGCTAAACAGGGGACAGTAACTGAAGCTTTCTTT. This codes for CSAKQGTVTEAFF.

This clonotype was observed a few times. The gene calls are TRBV3-1 and TRBJ1-5; 8 bases align to TRBD1. The CDR3 totals 16 residues. Germline CDR1 is LGHDT and CDR2 is YNNKEL (reference sequence). Losses at the gene ends were 5 bases for V and 1 base for J; bases not matched to a gene: 7. CDR3 loop: CASSAQGAGSNQPQHF. CDR3 coding DNA: TGTGCCAGCAGCGCCCAGGGGGCGGGAAGCAATCAGCCCCAGCATTTT. Variable domain in full (rest from reference TRBV3-1 and TRBJ1-5): DTAVSQTPKYLVTQMGNDKSIKCEQNLGHDTMYWYKQDSKKFLKIMFSYNNKELIINETVPNRFSPKSPDKAHLNLHINSLELGDSAVYFCASSAQGAGSNQPQHFGDGTRLSIL.

This clonotype was found many times. The chain is built from TRBV7-8 and TRBJ1-5; 9 nucleotides agree with TRBD1. Unmatched junction bases numbered 9, after V lost 5 bases and J lost 7 bases. The V gene's germline CDR1 is SGHVS and CDR2 FQNEAQ. The CDR3 runs to 15 residues. CDR3 sequence reads: CASSNRGHIFQPQHF. The CDR3 nucleotides read TGTGCCAGCAGCAACAGGGGGCATATCTTCCAGCCCCAGCATTTT.

This clonotype was observed a handful of times. The genes are TRBV12-3 or TRBV12-4 and TRBJ1-6; TRBD1 matches at 8 bases. Trimming at V came to 1 base and at J to 5 bases, leaving 4 bases not matched to a gene. The CDR3 covers 16 residues. The CDR3 DNA reads TGTGCCAGCAGTTTAGTCCAGGGGGCGCATAATTCACCCCTCCACTTT. This gives the protein CASSLVQGAHNSPLHF.

By its share, this clonotype is medium-sized (0.01 to 0.1%). The rearrangement joins TRBV4-2 to TRBJ2-3; D could derive from TRBD1 or TRBD2 (6 bases each). This CDR3 is built from 15 residues. V was cut by 2 bases and J by 4 bases, with 13 bases left in between. Germline V gene data show CDR1 as LGHNA and CDR2 as YNFKEQ. The CDR3 DNA sequence: TGTGCCAGCAGCCAAAGTAGGGGGGAAGCAGATACGCAGTATTTT. As protein: CASSQSRGEADTQYF.